Shown below are 19 T cell receptor beta chains from a single sample sequenced in a study of regulatory T cells in long-lasting Graves disease. To make TCR beta libraries, researchers used iRepertoire HTBI primers and Arm-PCR of CDR3 regions. Via MiXCR, TCRdb re-called the multiplex PCR reads, giving one row per CDR3 protein. The table includes approximately 350,000 distinct CDR3 sequences, approximately 12% detected once. This sample's time point: newly diagnosed GD, antithyroid drugs for less than 3 months. PBMC RNA was the source of the TCR library. These data also formed part of another study, on T cells in Graves' hyperthyroidism and ophthalmopathy.

Here the sequenced sample was peripheral blood mononuclear cells (PBMCs), taken at new diagnosis, from a patient treated with antithyroid drugs. Every receptor here comes from a woman aged 18-29 years with Graves disease.

The chain couples TRBV4-2 to TRBJ2-1; 10 bases are a match to TRBD2. The CDR3 is 15 residues long. CDR1 is LGHNA, CDR2 YNFKEQ, per germline. J lost 6 bases, V lost 1 base, and 3 bases had no gene match. The CDR3 nucleotides read TGTGCCAGCAGCCAAGGGACTAGCGGTTTCAATGAGCAGTTCTTC. This gives the protein CASSQGTSGFNEQFF.

The V call is TRBV7-2, the J call TRBJ2-5; perhaps TRBD1 as D (5 bases). The CDR3 runs 14 residues. Looked up from germline, CDR1 is SGHTA and CDR2 is FQGNSA. The germline V and J ends were trimmed by 6 bases and 3 bases, with 14 bases remaining between them. CDR3 region: CASSSPDREETQYF. In DNA form, the CDR3 reads TGTGCCAGCAGTTCCCCTGACAGAGAAGAGACCCAGTACTTC.

The sample holds many counts of this clonotype. The J gene is TRBJ1-5, the V gene TRBV6-5, with 7 bases lining up with TRBD1. After removal of 4 bases from V and 13 bases from J, the junction contained 13 bases not matched to a gene. Per the germline V gene, CDR1 is MNHEY and CDR2 is SVGAGI. This CDR3 is 14 amino acids long. The CDR3 loop reads CASSSSGTAKGQHF. The DNA for the CDR3 is TGTGCCAGCAGTTCATCCGGGACAGCAAAGGGGCAGCATTTT.

This clonotype was counted many times. The chain carries TRBV11-2 and TRBJ2-7; weak D call: TRBD1 (6 bases). Trimming removed 1 base at V and 0 bases at J, with 16 bases between. The CDR3 is 17 amino acids. Per the germline V gene, CDR1 is SGHAT and CDR2 is FQNNGV. CDR3 in DNA: TGTGCCAGCAGCTTAGGCCGGACAGCCCAAAACTCCTACGAGCAGTACTTC. Translation: CASSLGRTAQNSYEQYF. Full variable domain (outside the CDR3, taken from reference TRBV11-2 and TRBJ2-7): EAGVAQSPRYKIIEKRQSVAFWCNPISGHATLYWYQQILGQGPKLLIQFQNNGVVDDSQLPKDRFSAERLKGVDSTLKIQPAKLEDSAVYLCASSLGRTAQNSYEQYFGPGTRLTVT.

A note on this clonotype: Possible read error: a much larger clone is one base away. The V gene is TRBV30, the J gene TRBJ2-1, with TRBD1 matching 9 bases. The CDR3 runs 12 residues. The V segment lost 8 bases and the J segment 7 bases; nucleotides outside the gene matches: 6. CDR1 is GTSNPN and CDR2 is SVGIG in the germline V gene (reference sequence). The CDR3 nucleotides are TGTGCCGGGACAGGGCGCTCGAATGAGCAGTTCTTC. Residues: CAGTGRSNEQFF.

The rearrangement links TRBV13 to TRBJ1-2, with D perhaps matching TRBD1 (5 bases). Germline V gene data show CDR1 as PRHDT and CDR2 as FYEKMQ (reference sequence). The CDR3 is 15 amino acids. V lost 4 bases, J lost 3 bases, and 15 bases lay in between. The CDR3 loop is CASSSGGGGYYGYTF. In DNA form, the CDR3 reads TGTGCCAGCAGCTCCGGGGGGGGTGGGTACTATGGCTACACCTTC.

The J gene is TRBJ2-1, the V gene TRBV4-1; D tentatively fits TRBD1 or TRBD2 (6 bases each). The V and J ends lost 1 base and 6 bases respectively, with 13 bases between them. This CDR3 comprises 15 residues. The V gene's germline CDR1 is MGHRA and CDR2 YSYEKL. In nucleotides, the CDR3 is TGCGCCAGCAGCCAAGGAAGGGGGGTCGGCAATGAGCAGTTCTTC. Its protein is CASSQGRGVGNEQFF.

The rearrangement links TRBV4-2 to TRBJ2-2; D may correspond to TRBD1 or TRBD2 (5 bases each). V was clipped by 0 bases and J by 8 bases, with 13 bases between them. The CDR3 has 15 amino acids. Per the germline V gene, CDR1 is LGHNA and CDR2 is YNFKEQ. The CDR3 spells CASSQEGDLLGELFF. CDR3 DNA sequence: TGTGCCAGCAGCCAAGAAGGGGACCTACTTGGGGAGCTGTTTTTT.

This clonotype was seen a few times. The chain carries TRBV4-3 and TRBJ1-5; D remains unclear. The CDR3 loop spans 15 amino acids. Germline V gives CDR1 LGHNA, CDR2 YSLEER. V gave up 5 bases and J gave up 1 base, with 12 bases separating them. The CDR3 protein is CASSRNVQSNQPQHF. In DNA, the CDR3 is TGCGCCAGCAGCAGAAATGTCCAGAGCAATCAGCCCCAGCATTTT.

In its sample, this clonotype was seen many times. The chain joins TRBV7-2 to TRBJ1-5; D remains ambiguous. CDR1 and CDR2 from the germline V gene are SGHTA and FQGNSA. V lost 2 bases, J lost 6 bases, and 11 bases lay in between. This CDR3 has 14 residues. CDR3 region: CASSLYAESQPQHF. CDR3 coding DNA: TGTGCCAGCAGCTTATACGCGGAGAGTCAGCCCCAGCATTTT.

This clonotype was counted at least ten times. The rearrangement links TRBV13 to TRBJ2-2; 12 bases agree with TRBD2. The germline gives CDR1 PRHDT, CDR2 FYEKMQ (reference sequence). With V trimmed by 5 bases and J by 1 base, 5 bases remained unmatched. The CDR3 totals 17 residues. This CDR3 is CASSPRLAGVNTGELFF. For the CDR3, the DNA is TGTGCCAGCAGCCCCAGACTAGCGGGGGTGAACACCGGGGAGCTGTTTTTT.

Only a few counts were recorded for this clonotype. V gene TRBV24-1 combines with J gene TRBJ2-2; possibly TRBD2 for D (6 bases). V was trimmed by 4 bases and J by 2 bases, leaving 13 bases between them. This CDR3 spans 16 amino acids. The germline V gene encodes CDR1 KGHDR and CDR2 SFDVKD. CDR3 sequence reads: CATSDPTRINTGELFF. CDR3 in DNA: TGTGCCACCAGTGACCCGACTAGGATTAACACCGGGGAGCTGTTTTTT.

This clonotype was picked up many times. The chain links TRBV12-3 or TRBV12-4 to TRBJ1-1, with TRBD1 matching 7 bases. V trimming: 6 bases; J trimming: 6 bases; junction bases outside the gene matches: 10. The CDR3 runs 14 residues. The CDR3 DNA sequence: TGTGCCAGCAGCTTGACAGGGATTGACGCTGAAGCTTTCTTT. The encoded protein is CASSLTGIDAEAFF.

This clonotype was seen repeatedly, ten times or more. The chain recombines TRBV2 with TRBJ2-7; D gene unclear. V was clipped by 4 bases and J by 3 bases, with 13 bases between them. Germline assignment: CDR1 SNHLY and CDR2 FYNNEI. The CDR3 extends over 14 amino acids. The CDR3 DNA follows: TGTGCCAGCAGTGTGTATGTCACCGACTACGAGCAGTACGTC. It codes for CASSVYVTDYEQYV.

CDR3 in DNA: TGTGCCAGCAGTTACCCGACCTCGACAGGGCCGACCTTC. The encoded protein is CASSYPTSTGPTF. This chain joins TRBV6-5 and TRBJ1-2; the match to TRBD1 covers 7 bases. With V trimmed by 2 bases and J by 14 bases, 11 bases remained unmatched. Germline V gene sequence: CDR1 MNHEY, CDR2 SVGAGI. The CDR3 is 13 amino acids.

Many counts were recorded for this clonotype. The rearrangement uses TRBV12-3 or TRBV12-4 and TRBJ2-2, with a tentative D call TRBD1 (6 bases). V lost 7 bases and J 7 bases, leaving 22 bases between the germline ends. The CDR3 totals 16 residues. CDR3 in DNA: TGTGCCAGCAACAGATTCACAGGGTCGTTTAACGGGGAGCTGTTTTTT. Translation gives CASNRFTGSFNGELFF.

Ten or more counts support this clonotype. This chain links TRBV4-3 with TRBJ2-3, with 9 bases lining up with TRBD1. The CDR3 spans 16 residues. Germline trimming cut 5 bases from V and 0 bases from J; bases unmatched to any gene: 6. The germline V gene encodes CDR1 LGHNA and CDR2 YSLEER. The CDR3 DNA is TGCGCCAGCAGCGAATTCGGACAGGGGAGCACAGATACGCAGTATTTT. It is translated as CASSEFGQGSTDTQYF.

This clonotype was recorded a few times. The V and J genes are TRBV18 and TRBJ2-5; TRBD1 matches at 8 bases. The CDR3 is 14 amino acids. Germline values: CDR1 KGHSH, CDR2 LQKENI. The junction had 5 bases not matched to a gene; V was cut back by 4 bases and J by 4 bases. For the CDR3, the DNA is TGTGCCAGCTCACAAATGGGACAGGCAGAGACCCAGTACTTC. Translating gives CASSQMGQAETQYF.

The sample holds a few counts of this clonotype. This chain joins TRBV9 and TRBJ1-3, with no clear D. This CDR3 comprises 13 residues. Trimming removed 4 bases at V and 12 bases at J, with 17 bases between. Per germline, CDR1 SGDLS and CDR2 YYNGEE. The CDR3 DNA follows: TGTGCCAGCAGCCCACGACCCATTTCGGGCATATATTTT. As protein: CASSPRPISGIYF.